The 27 T cell receptor beta chains in this list originate from one sample, sequenced in a study of T cell repertoires in cytomegalovirus infection. One entry per CDR3 protein, called by TCRdb with MiXCR from the reads. There are 250,000 or so distinct CDR3 sequences in the sample; over 8% occur only once, and less than 15% lies in the top ten. Sequenced: PBMCs. These receptors were collected from a human donor in good health (CMV status not recorded). Some clones in this sample may be carry-over from other donors' samples.

This clonotype was seen ten or more times. The chain has TRBV25-1 and TRBJ2-3; 9 bases match TRBD1. J gave up 2 bases and V 5 bases, and 8 bases lay outside the gene matches. The V gene's germline CDR1 is MGHDK and CDR2 SYGVNS. CDR3 length: 16 amino acids. The CDR3 protein is CASSSWTGAPTDTQYF. CDR3 DNA: TGTGCCAGCAGTAGCTGGACAGGGGCCCCCACAGATACGCAGTATTTT. Together with reference TRBV25-1 and TRBJ2-3, the CDR3 gives the full variable domain: EADIYQTPRYLVIGTGKKITLECSQTMGHDKMYWYQQDPGMELHLIHYSYGVNSTEKGDLSSESTVSRIRTEHFPLTLESARPSHTSQYLCASSSWTGAPTDTQYFGPGTRLTVL.

This clonotype showed up many times. The chain recombines TRBV7-2 with TRBJ1-1, with D perhaps TRBD1 (6 bases). Germline CDR1 SGHTA, CDR2 FQGNSA. V dropped 6 bases and J dropped 4 bases, with 18 bases sitting between them. The CDR3 sequence is 15 residues long. CDR3 protein: CASSREVFRGTEAFF. In nucleotides, the CDR3 is TGTGCCAGCAGTCGCGAGGTCTTCAGGGGCACTGAAGCTTTCTTT. Looking up the rest from reference TRBV7-2 and TRBJ1-1 gives the full variable domain: GAGVSQSPSNKVTEKGKDVELRCDPISGHTALYWYRQSLGQGLEFLIYFQGNSAPDKSGLPSDRFSAERTGGSVSTLTIQRTQQEDSAVYLCASSREVFRGTEAFFGQGTRLTVV.

For this clonotype: Sequence at one end of the junction differs from germline and may be a read error. The chain links TRBV7-2 to TRBJ2-2; 9 nucleotides align to TRBD2. Germline CDR1 SGHTA, CDR2 FQGNSA. CDR3 size: 14 residues. CDR3 protein: CASRLAGEAGELFF. The CDR3 nucleotides read TGTGCCAGCAGATTAGCGGGGGAAGCCGGGGAGCTGTTTTTT.

This clonotype has at least ten counts. J is TRBJ1-1 and V is TRBV7-3; D ambiguous. V lost 5 bases and J lost 5, with 12 bases in between. Per the germline V gene, CDR1 is SGHTA and CDR2 is FQGTGA. This CDR3 contains 13 residues. The CDR3 nucleotides are TGTGCCAGCAGCCCCGGTCGGGAGACTGAAGCTTTCTTT. Its protein is CASSPGRETEAFF.

This clonotype was seen ten or more times. This sequence joins TRBV7-2 and TRBJ1-5; perhaps TRBD1 as D (6 bases). Trimming shortened V by 5 bases and J by 7 bases, and 21 bases separated the two germline ends. Germline CDR1 and CDR2: SGHTA and FQGNSA. The CDR3 spans 16 residues. CDR3 sequence reads: CASSPGHGVVGQPQHF. The DNA of the CDR3 is TGTGCCAGCAGCCCGGGACACGGGGTAGTGGGCCAGCCCCAGCATTTT.

This clonotype was picked up many times. CDR3 in amino acids: CASSLVGLDGDTQYF. In DNA, the CDR3 is TGTGCCAGCAGCTTAGTTGGACTAGACGGAGATACGCAGTATTTT. The chain is built from TRBV7-9 and TRBJ2-3; 7 bases are shared with TRBD2. Looked up from germline, CDR1 is SEHNR and CDR2 is FQNEAQ (reference sequence). This CDR3 region has 15 residues. Germline trimming cut 1 base from V and 5 bases from J; bases unmatched to any gene: 6. The variable domain in full, completed from reference TRBV7-9 and TRBJ2-3, reads DTGVSQNPRHKITKRGQNVTFRCDPISEHNRLYWYRQTLGQGPEFLTYFQNEAQLEKSRLLSDRFSAERPKGSFSTLEIQRTEQGDSAMYLCASSLVGLDGDTQYFGPGTRLTVL.

This clonotype has just a few counts. J is TRBJ2-5 and V is TRBV6-2 or TRBV6-3; D tentatively reads TRBD1 or TRBD2 (5 bases each). The CDR3 loop spans 14 amino acids. Germline lookup yields CDR1 MNHEY and CDR2 SVGEGT. The V and J ends lost 5 bases and 4 bases respectively, with 14 bases between them. CDR3 in amino acids: CASSIPGAGETQYF. DNA of the CDR3: TGTGCCAGCAGTATCCCCGGGGCCGGAGAGACCCAGTACTTC.

This clonotype turned up a few times. The chain employs TRBV25-1 and TRBJ1-1; D uncertain. The CDR3 contains 15 residues. Germline CDR1 MGHDK, CDR2 SYGVNS. The V gene lost 4 bases and the J gene lost 0 bases, with 12 bases spanning the gap. The CDR3 spells CASSALRGVNTEAFF. The CDR3 DNA reads as TGTGCCAGCAGTGCCCTCAGAGGTGTGAACACTGAAGCTTTCTTT.

At least ten counts were recorded for this clonotype. The rearrangement links TRBV7-4 to TRBJ1-5, with D unresolved. V lost 0 bases and J 5 bases, leaving 8 bases between the germline ends. The CDR3 is 14 residues long. Germline V gene lookup returns CDR1 SGHVT and CDR2 SQSDAQ. CDR3 in DNA: TGTGCCAGCAGCTTAGCCTCCGTCGATCAGCCCCAGCATTTT. This codes for CASSLASVDQPQHF.

This clonotype occurred a few times. The V call is TRBV28, the J call TRBJ2-7, with TRBD1 as a possible D gene (5 bases). Between the trimmed V and J ends, which lost 6 bases and 3 bases, there was a span of 21 bases. The CDR3 loop spans 16 amino acids. Germline values: CDR1 MDHEN, CDR2 SYDVKM. The CDR3 nucleotides read TGTGCCAGCAGGTCCCTGGGCAGTGGAAGGGGCTACGAGCAGTACTTC. Encoded protein: CASRSLGSGRGYEQYF.

V usage is TRBV20-1 and J usage is TRBJ1-6; 11 positions agree with TRBD1. Germline-derived CDR1 and CDR2 are DFQATT and SNEGSKA (reference sequence). V shed 3 bases and J 7 bases; nucleotides not matched to a gene: 5. The CDR3 extends over 15 amino acids. This CDR3 reads CSASSGQGANSPLHF. In DNA form, the CDR3 reads TGCAGTGCTAGCTCAGGACAGGGGGCGAATTCACCCCTCCACTTT.

This clonotype occurred many times. V is TRBV19 and J is TRBJ1-2; D is ambiguous. The germline V and J ends were trimmed by 5 bases and 1 base, with 11 bases remaining between them. Germline CDR1 reads LNHDA; CDR2 reads SQIVND (reference sequence). CDR3 length: 14 residues. The CDR3 DNA reads as TGTGCCAGTAGTGCACCACCCCTTAACTATGGCTACACCTTC. Residues: CASSAPPLNYGYTF.

This chain uses TRBV9 with TRBJ2-3, with D possibly matching TRBD2 (6 bases). Germline CDR1 and CDR2: SGDLS and YYNGEE. This CDR3 is built from 15 residues. V shed 6 bases and J shed 2 bases, with 16 bases lying between them. In DNA, the CDR3 is TGTGCCAGCAACCCAGCGGGTACCGACACAGATACGCAGTATTTT. Translated, it gives CASNPAGTDTDTQYF.

This clonotype came up many times. V and J are TRBV12-3 or TRBV12-4 and TRBJ1-2; D is unresolved. The length of the CDR3 is 14 residues. V was pared by 3 bases and J by 4 bases, with 12 bases between. CDR3 nucleotides: TGTGCCAGCAGTTTGGTCCCGCTGACCTATGGCTACACCTTC. It specifies CASSLVPLTYGYTF.

This clonotype was counted many times. The V gene is TRBV7-2, the J gene TRBJ2-2; 8 positions agree with TRBD1. This CDR3 is built from 16 residues. Germline trimming cut 0 bases from V and 1 base from J; bases unmatched to any gene: 1. CDR1 and CDR2 (germline): SGHTA, FQGNSA. CDR3 in amino acids: CASSLAGTGNTGELFF. The CDR3 coding sequence is TGTGCCAGCAGCTTAGCCGGGACAGGGAACACCGGGGAGCTGTTTTTT.

V and J are TRBV12-5 and TRBJ2-2; no clear D gene. Per germline, CDR1 LGHNT and CDR2 FRNRAP. Trimming removed 10 bases at V and 0 bases at J, with 9 bases between. The CDR3 runs to 13 residues. CDR3 region: CATAGPNTGELFF. For the CDR3, the DNA is TGTGCTACGGCAGGACCGAACACCGGGGAGCTGTTTTTT. The full variable domain, its missing parts supplied by reference TRBV12-5 and TRBJ2-2, is DARVTQTPRHKVTEMGQEVTMRCQPILGHNTVFWYRQTMMQGLELLAYFRNRAPLDDSGMPKDRFSAEMPDATLATLKIQPSEPRDSAVYFCATAGPNTGELFFGEGSRLTVL.

This clonotype was seen repeatedly, ten times or more. The chain recombines TRBV7-2 with TRBJ2-5; 10 bases are shared with TRBD1. This CDR3 has 16 residues. V lost 1 base, J lost 5 bases, and 7 bases stayed unmatched. CDR1 and CDR2 (germline): SGHTA, FQGNSA. CDR3 sequence reads: CASSLGQGAFRETQYF. CDR3 nucleotides: TGTGCCAGCAGCTTAGGACAGGGGGCATTCCGGGAGACCCAGTACTTC.

The chain links TRBV28 to TRBJ2-1; possibly TRBD1 or TRBD2 for D (5 bases each). The ends were cut back, 6 bases at V and 4 bases at J, with 16 bases in the middle. Germline assignment: CDR1 MDHEN and CDR2 SYDVKM. The CDR3 is 15 residues long. The CDR3 spells CASRGPLGVYNEQFF. The CDR3 nucleotides read TGTGCCAGCAGGGGACCTCTGGGGGTATACAATGAGCAGTTCTTC.

This clonotype was seen many times. CDR3: CASKRGVTEAFF. The CDR3 nucleotides are TGTGCCAGCAAAAGGGGGGTCACTGAAGCTTTCTTT. This chain connects TRBV28 to TRBJ1-1; D is possibly TRBD1 (6 bases). This CDR3 region has 12 residues. The V gene lost 7 bases and the J gene lost 4 bases, with 10 bases spanning the gap. The germline V gene encodes CDR1 MDHEN and CDR2 SYDVKM.

This clonotype showed up many times. The chain is built from TRBV11-2 and TRBJ2-1; D not certain. The CDR3 extends over 14 amino acids. Germline-derived CDR1 and CDR2 are SGHAT and FQNNGV. V was cut by 7 bases and J by 7 bases, with 17 bases left in between. The CDR3: CASTPQSGWNEQFF. For the CDR3, the DNA is TGTGCCAGCACCCCGCAGTCGGGTTGGAATGAGCAGTTCTTC.

This clonotype was seen repeatedly, ten times or more. This sequence joins TRBV7-2 and TRBJ1-1; D is uncertain. The CDR3 extends over 13 amino acids. Germline assignment: CDR1 SGHTA and CDR2 FQGNSA. V was trimmed by 2 bases and J by 7 bases, leaving 11 bases between them. DNA of the CDR3: TGTGCCAGCAGCTTACTGGGAGGTAGTGAAGCTTTCTTT. Encoded protein: CASSLLGGSEAFF.

The sample holds many counts of this clonotype. The V and J genes are TRBV6-2 or TRBV6-3 and TRBJ2-7; 14 nucleotides line up with TRBD2. The CDR3 contains 18 residues. The ends lost 6 bases at V and 5 bases at J; junction bases unmatched: 15. Germline CDR1 reads MNHEY; CDR2 reads SVGEGT. CDR3 residues: CASSYPGGTSGRGHEQYF. The CDR3, as DNA: TGTGCCAGCAGCTACCCCGGAGGGACTAGCGGGAGAGGCCACGAGCAGTACTTC.

This clonotype turned up a few times. This rearrangement joins TRBV9 to TRBJ2-2, with D possibly called TRBD1 or TRBD2 (5 bases each). This CDR3 is 16 amino acids long. Trimming took off 4 bases at V and 1 base at J, with 14 bases between the two ends. CDR1 is SGDLS and CDR2 is YYNGEE in the germline V gene. CDR3 DNA: TGTGCCAGCAGCCCTCCGGGACGGTTGAACACCGGGGAGCTGTTTTTT. Amino acid sequence: CASSPPGRLNTGELFF.

This clonotype was counted at least ten times. This sequence joins TRBV6-1 and TRBJ1-1, with TRBD1 identical over 9 bases. CDR3 length: 18 residues. From germline, CDR1 is MNHNS and CDR2 SASEGT. Unmatched junction bases numbered 16, after V lost 7 bases and J lost 1 base. The CDR3 sequence is CASNLVGQGRPSNTEAFF. CDR3 nucleotides: TGTGCCAGCAACTTGGTCGGACAGGGGCGGCCCTCGAACACTGAAGCTTTCTTT.

This clonotype was seen at least ten times. The chain links TRBV12-3 or TRBV12-4 to TRBJ2-3; D gene ambiguous. With 2 bases removed from V and 2 bases from J, the gap between germline ends came to 8 bases. This CDR3 contains 14 residues. CDR3 loop: CASSLLINTDTQYF. In DNA form, the CDR3 reads TGTGCCAGCAGTTTACTGATTAACACAGATACGCAGTATTTT.

In its sample, this clonotype was seen many times. The rearrangement uses TRBV7-2 and TRBJ1-1; D gene uncertain. The CDR3 has 15 amino acids. Trimming stripped 2 bases from V and 0 bases from J, with 10 bases between. CDR1 and CDR2 (germline): SGHTA, FQGNSA. CDR3 in DNA: TGTGCCAGCAGCTTACGGGCCCCCATGAACACTGAAGCTTTCTTT. Its translation is CASSLRAPMNTEAFF.

The chain couples TRBV20-1 to TRBJ2-5; 9 bases are shared with TRBD1. The CDR3 is 13 amino acids. V was pared by 8 bases and J by 5 bases, with 9 bases of the junction left unmatched. In germline, CDR1 is DFQATT, CDR2 SNEGSKA (reference sequence). This chain's CDR3 is CSIRDRAFETQYF. In nucleotides, the CDR3 is TGCAGTATCCGGGACAGGGCTTTTGAGACCCAGTACTTC.